The 26 T cell receptor beta chains below were found in one sample sequenced in a study of blood T cell repertoires in COVID-19. Libraries were prepared by immunoSEQ multiplex PCR; TCRdb keeps only in-frame clonotypes and omits some of them. The sample has roughly 340,000 clones, roughly 90% seen once; the top ten hold approximately 7.4%. The source material was peripheral blood. Every receptor here comes from a woman between 70 and 85 years old with COVID-19, enrolled during active disease.

This clone was seen a single time. The rearrangement links TRBV7-8 to TRBJ2-7; D not resolved. Trimming shortened V by 4 bases and J by 3 bases, and 4 bases separated the two germline ends. The CDR3 covers 11 residues. Germline loops: CDR1 SGHVS, CDR2 FQNEAQ. As DNA, the CDR3 is TGTGCCAGCAGCTCGGTCTACGAGCAGTACTTC. It translates to CASSSVYEQYF.

This clone was seen once. The CDR3 DNA sequence: TGTGCCAGCAGTGAAACTCCGGGCAATCAGCCCCAGCATTTT. Residues: CASSETPGNQPQHF. The chain couples TRBV6-1 to TRBJ1-5; D not certain. Germline V gives CDR1 MNHNS, CDR2 SASEGT. This CDR3 contains 14 residues. Trimming shortened V by 2 bases and J by 2 bases, and 7 bases separated the two germline ends.

Regarding this clone: This CDR3 is missing its conserved last phenylalanine or tryptophan, likely due to a read error. No DNA is shown, since the ends of the CDR3 on it are uncertain; the CDR3 is the one TCRdb lists. The chain has TRBV7-9 and TRBJ1-2. Germline CDR1 SEHNR, CDR2 FQNEAQ (reference sequence). The CDR3 is made up of 9 amino acids, end residues included. The CDR3 spells CASSLATGH.

V gene TRBV18 combines with J gene TRBJ1-1, with 8 bases that match TRBD1. The CDR3 has 14 residues. Germline assignment: CDR1 KGHSH and CDR2 LQKENI. V dropped 5 bases and J dropped 2; count of bases not matched to a gene: 4. CDR3 DNA: TGTGCCAGCTCAATTGGGACAGGAAACACTGAAGCTTTCTTT. Translating it yields CASSIGTGNTEAFF.

This chain joins TRBV19 and TRBJ1-3; 11 positions agree with TRBD1. Germline assignment: CDR1 LNHDA and CDR2 SQIVND (reference sequence). V dropped 5 bases and J dropped 7; count of bases not matched to a gene: 7. CDR3 length: 15 residues. DNA of the CDR3: TGTGCCAGTAGTGTCGGGACAGGGGGAGACAACACCATATATTTT. It codes for CASSVGTGGDNTIYF.

This chain joins TRBV7-2 and TRBJ2-2; 14 nucleotides agree with TRBD2. This CDR3 region has 18 residues. After removal of 6 bases from V and 1 base from J, the junction contained 7 bases not matched to a gene. Germline loops: CDR1 SGHTA, CDR2 FQGNSA. The DNA for the CDR3 is TGTGCCAGCAGTGTGACTAGCGGGGGGGCCCGGAACACCGGGGAGCTGTTTTTT. Amino acid sequence: CASSVTSGGARNTGELFF.

The chain's CDR3 is CATYGGGNQPQHF. CDR3 DNA: TGTGCCACCTATGGGGGGGGCAATCAGCCCCAGCATTTT. This chain joins TRBV2 and TRBJ1-5; a possible D gene is TRBD1 (5 bases). CDR1 is SNHLY, CDR2 FYNNEI, per germline. V gave up 10 bases and J gave up 2 bases, with 12 bases separating them. The CDR3 runs 13 residues.

This chain connects TRBV6-6 to TRBJ2-5, with D unresolved. V lost 0 bases, J lost 2 bases, and 7 bases lay in between. Germline V gene sequence: CDR1 MNHNY, CDR2 SVGAGI (reference sequence). The CDR3 consists of 14 residues. The CDR3 loop is CASSYSVRQETQYF. CDR3 bases: TGTGCCAGCAGTTACTCTGTCAGGCAAGAGACCCAGTACTTC.

The chain links TRBV2 to TRBJ2-5; TRBD2 aligns across 9 bases. The CDR3 runs 14 residues. After removal of 6 bases from V and 3 bases from J, the junction contained 5 bases not matched to a gene. Germline V gene sequence: CDR1 SNHLY, CDR2 FYNNEI. CDR3 nucleotide sequence: TGTGCCAGCAGCGGGACTAGCTTGAAAGAGACCCAGTACTTC. This codes for CASSGTSLKETQYF.

The CDR3 bases are TGTGCCACCAGTCCGAGCGCAAGTGTGGGCAATGAGCAGTTCTTC. The encoded protein is CATSPSASVGNEQFF. The V and J genes are TRBV15 and TRBJ2-1; D is unresolved. There are 15 residues in the CDR3. Germline loops: CDR1 LNHNV, CDR2 YYDKDF (reference sequence). The V and J ends lost 6 bases and 6 bases respectively, with 18 bases between them.

This chain links TRBV18 with TRBJ2-3; TRBD2 matches 10 bases. CDR1 KGHSH and CDR2 LQKENI come from the germline V gene. There are 15 residues in the CDR3. V shed 3 bases and J 10 bases; nucleotides not matched to a gene: 10. The CDR3 DNA is TGTGCCAGCTCACCTCTAGCGGGGGAGGCCAAGGCGCAGTATTTT. It codes for CASSPLAGEAKAQYF.

The V call is TRBV30, the J call TRBJ1-5; the D is unclear. V lost 2 bases and J lost 3, with 8 bases in between. The CDR3 consists of 13 residues. The germline V gene has CDR1 GTSNPN and CDR2 SVGIG (reference sequence). The CDR3 region is CAWSQTLNQPQHF. In nucleotides, the CDR3 is TGTGCCTGGAGTCAGACTCTCAATCAGCCCCAGCATTTT.

This clone was found once. The chain links TRBV24-1 to TRBJ1-1; TRBD1 aligns across 9 bases. The CDR3 is 16 amino acids. The ends lost 3 bases at V and 4 bases at J; junction bases unmatched: 8. Germline values: CDR1 KGHDR, CDR2 SFDVKD. CDR3 in amino acids: CATSDGPGQGSTEAFF. DNA of the CDR3: TGTGCCACCAGTGATGGGCCAGGACAGGGGAGCACTGAAGCTTTCTTT.

The gene calls are TRBV3-1 (or the pseudogene TRBV3-2) and TRBJ1-1; 8 bases align to TRBD1. J gave up 2 bases and V 7 bases, and 6 bases lay outside the gene matches. The CDR3 spans 14 residues. CDR1 is LGHDT and CDR2 is YNNKEL in the germline V gene (reference sequence). The CDR3 DNA reads as TGTGCCAGCAAGTCCGGGACAGGTAACACTGAAGCTTTCTTT. It encodes CASKSGTGNTEAFF.

The chain employs TRBV5-1 and TRBJ2-7; 7 bases agree with TRBD1. V trimming: 5 bases; J trimming: 4 bases; junction bases outside the gene matches: 6. From germline, CDR1 is SGHRS and CDR2 YFSETQ. The CDR3 runs to 13 residues. This CDR3 is CASSYDRDYEQYF. The CDR3, as DNA: TGCGCCAGCAGTTACGACAGGGATTACGAGCAGTACTTC.

This clone was seen a single time. The chain is built from TRBV7-2 and TRBJ2-5, with D possibly matching TRBD2 (6 bases). V lost 4 bases, J lost 1 base, and 10 bases lay in between. Germline CDR1 reads SGHTA; CDR2 reads FQGNSA. The CDR3 has 14 amino acids. The CDR3 here is CASSSQAGQETQYF. For the CDR3, the DNA is TGTGCCAGCAGCTCCCAAGCGGGCCAAGAGACCCAGTACTTC.

This sequence joins TRBV5-1 and TRBJ1-5; D is unclear. The CDR3 contains 17 residues. Germline V gene lookup returns CDR1 SGHRS and CDR2 YFSETQ. The V gene lost 0 bases and the J gene lost 0 bases, with 13 bases spanning the gap. This CDR3 reads CASSLAPGDYSNQPQHF. The CDR3 nucleotides read TGCGCCAGCAGCTTGGCCCCGGGAGATTATAGCAATCAGCCCCAGCATTTT.

The rearrangement links TRBV18 to TRBJ1-6; no clear D. This CDR3 spans 17 amino acids. Deletions cut 3 bases from V and 7 bases from J, with 19 bases between. Germline values: CDR1 KGHSH, CDR2 LQKENI. CDR3 in amino acids: CASSPSSVRLGNSPLHF. CDR3 nucleotide sequence: TGTGCCAGCTCACCCAGTTCGGTCAGACTCGGAAATTCACCCCTCCACTTT.

This chain joins TRBV3-1 (or the pseudogene TRBV3-2) and TRBJ1-5; no definite D call. Germline V lookup: CDR1 LGHDT, CDR2 YNNKEL (reference sequence). This CDR3 region has 14 residues. Trimming removed 1 base at V and 9 bases at J, with 13 bases between. As DNA, the CDR3 is TGTGCCAGCAGCCAAGGTGGAGCGCTATCGCCCCAGCATTTT. It yields the protein CASSQGGALSPQHF.

The chain combines TRBV15 with TRBJ1-1; D is perhaps TRBD1 (6 bases). CDR3 length: 20 residues. Trimming pared 0 bases from V and 0 bases from J, leaving 23 bases between. Germline loops: CDR1 LNHNV, CDR2 YYDKDF (reference sequence). CDR3 residues: CATSRDTPPGQIGVNTEAFF. CDR3 coding DNA: TGTGCCACCAGCAGAGATACACCCCCCGGACAGATCGGCGTGAACACTGAAGCTTTCTTT.

The V and J genes are TRBV5-1 and TRBJ2-3; 9 nucleotides align to TRBD2. In germline, CDR1 is SGHRS, CDR2 YFSETQ. The CDR3 loop spans 18 amino acids. Trimming cost V 4 bases and J 4 bases; bases outside gene matches: 16. Here the CDR3 DNA reads TGCGCCAGCAGCCTTCCAGGGGCGGGGGGGCAGAGGCCAGATACGCAGTATTTT. Translated, it gives CASSLPGAGGQRPDTQYF.

The chain has TRBV5-1 and TRBJ2-3; D perhaps matches TRBD2 (6 bases). V shed 1 base and J shed 5 bases, with 11 bases lying between them. Germline V lookup: CDR1 SGHRS, CDR2 YFSETQ. The CDR3 totals 14 residues. CDR3 DNA: TGCGCCAGCAGCTTGACGGAGGGCCGAGATACGCAGTATTTT. Its protein is CASSLTEGRDTQYF.

V gene TRBV11-2 combines with J gene TRBJ2-3; the match to TRBD2 covers 10 bases. This CDR3 is built from 16 residues. CDR1 SGHAT and CDR2 FQNNGV come from the germline V gene. After removal of 1 base from V and 5 bases from J, the junction contained 6 bases not matched to a gene. The CDR3 nucleotides are TGTGCCAGCAGCTTAGGTCAGCGGGGGGGCCGAGATACGCAGTATTTT. It is translated as CASSLGQRGGRDTQYF. The full variable domain, its missing parts supplied by reference TRBV11-2 and TRBJ2-3, is EAGVAQSPRYKIIEKRQSVAFWCNPISGHATLYWYQQILGQGPKLLIQFQNNGVVDDSQLPKDRFSAERLKGVDSTLKIQPAKLEDSAVYLCASSLGQRGGRDTQYFGPGTRLTVL.

The chain couples TRBV13 to TRBJ2-1; 8 bases map to TRBD2. Germline assignment: CDR1 PRHDT and CDR2 FYEKMQ (reference sequence). The CDR3 consists of 15 residues. The junction had 4 bases not matched to a gene; V was cut back by 6 bases and J by 0 bases. CDR3 in DNA: TGTGCCAGCAGATATAGCGGGGCCTCCTACAATGAGCAGTTCTTC. Translating gives CASRYSGASYNEQFF.

The rearrangement links TRBV6-2 or TRBV6-3 to TRBJ2-7; TRBD2 agrees at 7 bases. V dropped 1 base and J dropped 0; count of bases not matched to a gene: 0. The CDR3 is 14 amino acids. The germline V gene encodes CDR1 MNHEY and CDR2 SVGEGT. The CDR3 DNA reads as TGTGCCAGCAGTTACTGGGACTACTCCTACGAGCAGTACTTC. It translates to CASSYWDYSYEQYF.

The chain joins TRBV7-8 to TRBJ1-5; 7 nucleotides align to TRBD1. The CDR3 runs to 16 residues. Germline CDR1 SGHVS, CDR2 FQNEAQ. With V trimmed by 1 base and J by 7 bases, 10 bases remained unmatched. The DNA for the CDR3 is TGTGCCAGCAGCTTAGAAGGGGGCGCTTCGAAACAGCCCCAGCATTTT. The encoded protein is CASSLEGGASKQPQHF.